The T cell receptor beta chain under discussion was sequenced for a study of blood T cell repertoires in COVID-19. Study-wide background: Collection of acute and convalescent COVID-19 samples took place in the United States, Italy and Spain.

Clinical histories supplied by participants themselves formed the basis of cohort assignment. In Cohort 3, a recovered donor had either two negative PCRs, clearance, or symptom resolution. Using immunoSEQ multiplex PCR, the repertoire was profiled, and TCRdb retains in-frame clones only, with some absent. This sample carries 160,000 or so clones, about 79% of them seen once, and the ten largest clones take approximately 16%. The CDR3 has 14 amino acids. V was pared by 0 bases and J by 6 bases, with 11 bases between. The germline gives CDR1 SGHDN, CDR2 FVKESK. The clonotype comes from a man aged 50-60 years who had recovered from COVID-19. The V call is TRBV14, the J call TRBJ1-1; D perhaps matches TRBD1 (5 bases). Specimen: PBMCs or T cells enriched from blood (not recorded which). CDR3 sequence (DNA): TGTGCCAGCAGCCAAGATTTGCGGGGCCCTGAAGCTTTCTTT. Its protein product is CASSQDLRGPEAFF.